The 18 T cell receptor beta chains in this list originate from one sample, sequenced in a study of neurological immune-mediated disorders. TCRdb reprocessed the 5' RACE reads via MiXCR and lists one record per CDR3 protein. The table shows tens of thousands of distinct CDR3 sequences, with roughly 10% occurring only once. Sequenced sample: PBMCs. Every receptor here comes from a man between 60 and 75 years old in good health.

This clonotype was seen at least ten times. This chain joins TRBV20-1 and TRBJ2-1, with D uncertain. Germline V gene data show CDR1 as DFQATT and CDR2 as SNEGSKA (reference sequence). Trimming took off 0 bases at V and 6 bases at J, with 15 bases between the two ends. The CDR3 has 15 residues. The CDR3 sequence is CSARDRRNSRNEQFF. The CDR3 DNA sequence: TGCAGTGCTAGAGATCGTCGGAACAGCCGCAATGAGCAGTTCTTC.

In this sample, this clonotype turned up many times. V gene TRBV6-5 combines with J gene TRBJ2-5; TRBD1 might be the D (6 bases). Germline V lookup: CDR1 MNHEY, CDR2 SVGAGI. The CDR3 runs to 17 residues. Trimming removed 2 bases from V and 5 bases from J, with 21 bases in between. Here the CDR3 DNA reads TGTGCCAGCAGTTACACGGTAATACAGGGTAGCCGGGAGACCCAGTACTTC. Its protein product is CASSYTVIQGSRETQYF.

In this sample, this clonotype turned up many times. The chain couples TRBV5-6 to TRBJ1-1; tentatively, D is TRBD1 (5 bases). CDR1 is SGHDT, CDR2 YYEEEE, per germline. CDR3 size: 13 residues. V was trimmed by 0 bases and J by 9 bases, leaving 12 bases between them. The CDR3 nucleotides read TGTGCCAGCAGCTTGGCCGGGACGGGGAAAGCTTTCTTT. Translating gives CASSLAGTGKAFF.

This clonotype occurred many times. The CDR3, as DNA: TGCAGTGCTGGCCGGGACGGTCGAACCCACGAGCAGTACTTC. Translation: CSAGRDGRTHEQYF. V usage is TRBV20-1 and J usage is TRBJ2-7; D is perhaps TRBD1 or TRBD2 (5 bases each). Germline V gives CDR1 DFQATT, CDR2 SNEGSKA (reference sequence). CDR3 size: 14 residues. The V and J ends lost 5 bases and 5 bases respectively, with 19 bases between them.

This clonotype was counted ten times or more. The rearrangement joins TRBV5-1 to TRBJ2-3; TRBD2 aligns across 9 bases. Germline V lookup: CDR1 SGHRS, CDR2 YFSETQ. The ends lost 4 bases at V and 10 bases at J; junction bases unmatched: 16. This CDR3 has 16 residues. The DNA for the CDR3 is TGCGCCAGCAGCACCTACGCTAGCGGGGTCCCCTTGGCGCAGTATTTT. Translating gives CASSTYASGVPLAQYF.

This clonotype was recorded many times. CDR3 sequence (DNA): TGCGCCAGCAGCTTATGGACAGGGTCAGAATCTGGAAACACCATATATTTT. It codes for CASSLWTGSESGNTIYF. This chain uses TRBV5-1 with TRBJ1-3, with 8 bases aligning to TRBD1. From germline, CDR1 is SGHRS and CDR2 YFSETQ. V dropped 2 bases and J dropped 1; count of bases not matched to a gene: 8. The length of the CDR3 is 17 residues.

A note on this clonotype: A junction boundary mismatches the germline segment, possibly from a read error. The chain has TRBV20-1 and TRBJ1-4; 7 nucleotides align to TRBD1. Germline lookup yields CDR1 DFQATT and CDR2 SNEGSKA (reference sequence). The CDR3 has 14 amino acids. CDR3 coding DNA: TGCAGTGCGAGAGCCCCACAGGGGCTCGAAAAACTGATTTTT. This translates into CSARAPQGLEKLIF.

The table lists this clonotype with many counts. The rearrangement links TRBV5-4 to TRBJ2-1; D possibly uses TRBD1 or TRBD2 (6 bases each). Germline values: CDR1 SGHNT, CDR2 YYREEE (reference sequence). V lost 0 bases and J lost 6, with 10 bases in between. The CDR3 contains 14 residues. CDR3 bases: TGTGCCAGCAGCTTGGTGGGGGGCATCAATGAGCAGTTCTTC. It specifies CASSLVGGINEQFF.

This clonotype has a count of ten or more. V is TRBV20-1 and J is TRBJ1-4; 9 bases match TRBD1. The V gene's germline CDR1 is DFQATT and CDR2 SNEGSKA (reference sequence). The CDR3 sequence is 14 residues long. V gave up 5 bases and J gave up 7 bases; unmatched junction bases: 8. The CDR3 reads CSAVPGTGSEKLFF. The CDR3 coding sequence is TGCAGTGCTGTCCCCGGGACAGGGAGTGAAAAACTGTTTTTT.

This clonotype was observed at least ten times. The chain joins TRBV20-1 to TRBJ2-1; TRBD1 matches 8 bases. CDR1 and CDR2 (germline): DFQATT, SNEGSKA (reference sequence). CDR3 size: 17 residues. Losses at the gene ends were 0 bases for V and 6 bases for J; bases not matched to a gene: 13. CDR3 DNA: TGCAGTGCTAGAGATCGAGGGTCAGGGGGCGCAGGCAATGAGCAGTTCTTC. Amino acid sequence: CSARDRGSGGAGNEQFF.

The table lists this clonotype with many counts. V and J are TRBV25-1 and TRBJ2-6; 10 nucleotides agree with TRBD1. With V trimmed by 7 bases and J by 0 bases, 3 bases remained unmatched. The CDR3 sequence is 16 residues long. CDR1 is MGHDK, CDR2 SYGVNS, per germline. The CDR3 sequence: CASTGQGSSGANVLTF. The CDR3 DNA reads TGTGCCAGCACGGGACAGGGGAGCTCTGGGGCCAACGTCCTGACTTTC.

With regard to this clonotype: At one of its ends the junction is not consistent with the germline gene, which may arise from a read error. V usage is TRBV12-3 or TRBV12-4 and J usage is TRBJ1-4; D unclear. This CDR3 is 13 amino acids long. The CDR3 DNA sequence: TGTGCCAGCAGTGACTCGGCCTATAATGAAAAACTGTTT. The encoded protein is CASSDSAYNEKLF.

This clonotype was detected ten times or more. This chain connects TRBV7-2 to TRBJ1-1; D may be TRBD1 (6 bases). Germline CDR1 SGHTA, CDR2 FQGNSA. The CDR3 is 14 residues long. Trimming left V 5 bases short and J 3 bases short, with 13 bases between. CDR3 region: CASSPNTGYTEAFF. CDR3 sequence (DNA): TGTGCCAGCAGCCCCAATACAGGGTACACTGAAGCTTTCTTT.

This clonotype is medium-sized in the sample. The chain is built from TRBV20-1 and TRBJ1-1, with no clear D. The germline CDR1 and CDR2 sequences are DFQATT and SNEGSKA (reference sequence). Trimming left V 0 bases short and J 1 base short, with 6 bases between. The CDR3 runs 13 residues. Written as DNA, the CDR3 is TGCAGTGCTAGAGATTACAGGAACACTGAAGCTTTCTTT. Amino acids: CSARDYRNTEAFF.

This clonotype was seen ten or more times. The V gene is TRBV5-5, the J gene TRBJ1-4; 9 bases line up with TRBD1. CDR1 is SGHKS and CDR2 is YYEKEE in the germline V gene (reference sequence). After removal of 2 bases from V and 4 bases from J, the junction contained 6 bases not matched to a gene. The CDR3 runs to 16 residues. In DNA form, the CDR3 reads TGTGCCAGCAGCTTTTCCGGGACAGGGTTTAATGAAAAACTGTTTTTT. Its translation: CASSFSGTGFNEKLFF.

There are many counts of this clonotype. The rearrangement joins TRBV14 to TRBJ2-5, with 13 bases matching TRBD2. Germline values: CDR1 SGHDN, CDR2 FVKESK. CDR3 length: 17 residues. J lost 7 bases, V lost 4 bases, and 12 bases had no gene match. The CDR3 sequence: CASSLRTSGGPEGTQYF. In DNA form, the CDR3 reads TGTGCCAGCAGCCTACGGACTAGCGGGGGCCCCGAGGGGACCCAGTACTTC.

The sample holds many counts of this clonotype. The chain is built from TRBV20-1 and TRBJ1-6; D is unclear. Germline CDR1 and CDR2: DFQATT and SNEGSKA (reference sequence). Trimming shortened V by 3 bases and J by 7 bases, and 7 bases separated the two germline ends. CDR3 length: 12 amino acids. The CDR3: CSARGGNSPLHF. Written as DNA, the CDR3 is TGCAGTGCTAGGGGCGGGAATTCACCCCTCCACTTT.

The chain recombines TRBV11-2 with TRBJ2-7; D is ambiguous. Germline V gene lookup returns CDR1 SGHAT and CDR2 FQNNGV. Between the trimmed V and J ends, which lost 5 bases and 3 bases, there was a span of 14 bases. This CDR3 has 14 residues. CDR3 sequence: CASSPGDPGYEQYF. In DNA, the CDR3 is TGTGCCAGCAGCCCGGGTGATCCTGGCTACGAGCAGTACTTC.